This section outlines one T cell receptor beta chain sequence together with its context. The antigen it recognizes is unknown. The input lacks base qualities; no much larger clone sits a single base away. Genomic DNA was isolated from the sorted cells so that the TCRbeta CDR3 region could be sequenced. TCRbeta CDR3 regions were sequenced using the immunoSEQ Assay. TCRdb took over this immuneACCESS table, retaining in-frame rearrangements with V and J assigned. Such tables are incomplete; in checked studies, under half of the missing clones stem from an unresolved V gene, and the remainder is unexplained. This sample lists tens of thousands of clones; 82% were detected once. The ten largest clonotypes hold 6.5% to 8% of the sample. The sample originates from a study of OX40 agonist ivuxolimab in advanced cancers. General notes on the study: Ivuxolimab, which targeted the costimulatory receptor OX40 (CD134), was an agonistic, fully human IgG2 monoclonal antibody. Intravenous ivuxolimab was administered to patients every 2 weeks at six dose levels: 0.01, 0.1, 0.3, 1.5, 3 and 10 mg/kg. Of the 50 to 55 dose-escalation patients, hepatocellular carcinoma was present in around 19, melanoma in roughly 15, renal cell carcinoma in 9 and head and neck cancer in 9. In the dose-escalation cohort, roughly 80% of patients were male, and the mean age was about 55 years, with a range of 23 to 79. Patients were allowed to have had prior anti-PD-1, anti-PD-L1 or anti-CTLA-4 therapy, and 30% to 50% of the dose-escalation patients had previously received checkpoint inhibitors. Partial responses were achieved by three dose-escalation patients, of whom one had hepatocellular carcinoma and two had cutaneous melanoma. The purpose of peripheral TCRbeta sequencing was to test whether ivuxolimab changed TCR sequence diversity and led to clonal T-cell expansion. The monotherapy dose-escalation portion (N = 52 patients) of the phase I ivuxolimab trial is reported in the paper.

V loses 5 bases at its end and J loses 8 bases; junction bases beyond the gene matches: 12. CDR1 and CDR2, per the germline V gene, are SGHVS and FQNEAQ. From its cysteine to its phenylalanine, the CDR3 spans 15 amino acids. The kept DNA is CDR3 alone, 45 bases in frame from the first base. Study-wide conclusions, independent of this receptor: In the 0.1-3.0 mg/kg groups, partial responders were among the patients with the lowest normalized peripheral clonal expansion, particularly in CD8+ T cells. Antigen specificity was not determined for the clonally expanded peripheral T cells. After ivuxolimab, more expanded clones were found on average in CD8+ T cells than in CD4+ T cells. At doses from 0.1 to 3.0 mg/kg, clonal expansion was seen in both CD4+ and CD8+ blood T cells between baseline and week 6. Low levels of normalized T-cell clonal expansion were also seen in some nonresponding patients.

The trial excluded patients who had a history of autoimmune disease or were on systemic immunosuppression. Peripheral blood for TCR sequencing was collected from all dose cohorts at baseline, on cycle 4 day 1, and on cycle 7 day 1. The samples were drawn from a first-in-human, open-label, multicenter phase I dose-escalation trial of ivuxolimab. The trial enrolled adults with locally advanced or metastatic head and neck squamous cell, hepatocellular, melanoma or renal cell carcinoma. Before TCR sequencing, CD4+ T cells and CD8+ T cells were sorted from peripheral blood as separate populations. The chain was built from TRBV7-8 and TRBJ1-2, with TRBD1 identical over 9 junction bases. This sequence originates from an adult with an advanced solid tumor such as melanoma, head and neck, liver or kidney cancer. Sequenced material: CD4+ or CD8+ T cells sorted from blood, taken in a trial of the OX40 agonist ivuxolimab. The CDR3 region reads CASSLGQGGLLGYTF. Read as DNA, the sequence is TGTGCCAGCAGCCTGGGACAGGGAGGACTCTTGGGCTACACCTTC.